Each of the 25 T cell receptor beta chains below was sequenced from the same sample in a study of blood T cells in healthy people across ages. Sample-barcoded 5' priming and a J-beta primer mix drove a second PCR of 7 to 11 cycles. TCRdb reprocessed the 5' RACE reads via MiXCR and lists one record per CDR3 protein. The table shows just over 1 million distinct CDR3 sequences, with around 45% occurring only once. The sequencing input was blood. The receptor set was obtained from a woman aged 60-75 years in good health.

This clonotype was picked up a small number of times. The chain carries TRBV6-6 and TRBJ2-7; 8 positions match TRBD1. The germline V gene has CDR1 MNHNY and CDR2 SVGAGI (reference sequence). With V trimmed by 5 bases and J by 0 bases, 9 bases remained unmatched. The CDR3 runs 16 residues. In DNA, the CDR3 is TGTGCCAGCAGTACTTACGGACAGGGCAGCTCCTACGAGCAGTACTTC. Translating it yields CASSTYGQGSSYEQYF.

J is TRBJ2-1 and V is TRBV10-3; possibly TRBD1 for D (6 bases). The CDR3 runs 15 residues. The V and J ends lost 3 bases and 4 bases respectively, with 13 bases between them. Germline CDR1 and CDR2: ENHRY and SYGVKD. The CDR3 DNA reads as TGTGCCATCAGTGACCCTGGGGGCGCTTACAATGAGCAGTTCTTC. It codes for CAISDPGGAYNEQFF.

This clonotype was seen a handful of times. The CDR3 loop reads CATKEWTEAFF. The DNA for the CDR3 is TGTGCCACCAAGGAGTGGACTGAAGCTTTCTTT. This sequence joins TRBV2 and TRBJ1-1; D is unclear. The length of the CDR3 is 11 residues. Germline loops: CDR1 SNHLY, CDR2 FYNNEI. The V gene lost 10 bases and the J gene lost 5 bases, with 11 bases spanning the gap.

This clonotype is a singleton in its sample. The V and J genes are TRBV7-2 and TRBJ2-2, with D uncertain. Germline V lookup: CDR1 SGHTA, CDR2 FQGNSA. The CDR3 is 17 residues long. V gave up 7 bases and J gave up 2 bases, with 20 bases separating them. CDR3 sequence (DNA): TGTGCCAGCAACTCACCCCCTGGAAGGGATAACACCGGGGAGCTGTTTTTT. It specifies CASNSPPGRDNTGELFF. The full variable domain, with the rest looked up from reference TRBV7-2 and TRBJ2-2, is GAGVSQSPSNKVTEKGKDVELRCDPISGHTALYWYRQSLGQGLEFLIYFQGNSAPDKSGLPSDRFSAERTGGSVSTLTIQRTQQEDSAVYLCASNSPPGRDNTGELFFGEGSRLTVL.

This chain connects TRBV20-1 to TRBJ1-4, with no clear D. Trimming left V 3 bases short and J 8 bases short, with 10 bases between. The V gene's germline CDR1 is DFQATT and CDR2 SNEGSKA (reference sequence). The CDR3 loop spans 12 amino acids. The CDR3 loop reads CSARGWSEKLFF. The CDR3 DNA sequence: TGCAGTGCTAGGGGCTGGTCCGAAAAACTGTTTTTT.

This clonotype was counted between two and nine times. A much more abundant neighbour one base away suggests this may be a read error. The V call is TRBV7-2, the J call TRBJ1-2; no definite D call. The CDR3 is 14 amino acids. Germline CDR1 reads SGHTA; CDR2 reads FQGNSA. V was pared by 5 bases and J by 8 bases, with 18 bases between. The chain's CDR3 is CASSVVSADGGYTF. CDR3 DNA: TGTGCCAGCAGCGTAGTGAGCGCCGACGGAGGCTACACCTTC.

The genes are TRBV27 and TRBJ2-7; weak D call: TRBD1 (6 bases). V shed 3 bases and J shed 0 bases, with 12 bases lying between them. Germline values: CDR1 MNHEY, CDR2 SMNVEV (reference sequence). The CDR3 has 15 amino acids. This CDR3 is CASSFYQGNSYEQYF. DNA of the CDR3: TGTGCCAGCAGTTTCTATCAGGGGAACTCCTACGAGCAGTACTTC.

This chain links TRBV21-1 with TRBJ2-1; TRBD2, the table's D call, lacks a check against the DNA. The J call may not be correct, given that the DNA end is closer to TRBJ2-7. TRBV21-1 is a pseudogene segment. The CDR3 is made up of 17 amino acids. The CDR3 is CASSKVTSGCSYNEQYF. The DNA for the CDR3 is TGTGCCAGCAGCAAAGTTACTAGCGGGTGTTCCTACAATGAGCAGTACTTC.

J is TRBJ1-5 and V is TRBV20-1; TRBD1 matches at 12 bases. V was pared by 1 base and J by 1 base, with 14 bases of the junction left unmatched. This CDR3 is 20 amino acids long. Germline V gene sequence: CDR1 DFQATT, CDR2 SNEGSKA (reference sequence). CDR3 region: CSARGSRGDRGRGSNQPQHF. The CDR3, as DNA: TGCAGTGCTAGAGGTAGCCGGGGGGACAGGGGGCGCGGGAGCAATCAGCCCCAGCATTTT.

This clonotype was seen a few times. The rearrangement links TRBV29-1 to TRBJ2-1, with 14 positions matching TRBD2. J lost 7 bases, V lost 5 bases, and 10 bases had no gene match. This CDR3 region has 16 residues. Germline lookup yields CDR1 SQVTM and CDR2 ANQGSEA. The DNA for the CDR3 is TGCAGCGTTCATTTCCCGGGACTAGCGGGAGTTAATGAGCAGTTCTTC. This sequence encodes CSVHFPGLAGVNEQFF.

The chain couples TRBV29-1 to TRBJ2-2; 10 bases map to TRBD1. With V trimmed by 4 bases and J by 3 bases, 5 bases remained unmatched. CDR1 SQVTM and CDR2 ANQGSEA come from the germline V gene. The CDR3 has 15 residues. CDR3 nucleotide sequence: TGCAGCGTTGGAGCTGGGACAGGGGACACCGGGGAGCTGTTTTTT. Translation gives CSVGAGTGDTGELFF.

V usage is TRBV9 and J usage is TRBJ2-5; TRBD2 matches 14 bases. V lost 3 bases to trimming and J lost 1 base; unmatched junction nucleotides: 11. CDR3 size: 19 residues. Germline V gene sequence: CDR1 SGDLS, CDR2 YYNGEE. The CDR3 coding sequence is TGTGCCAGCAGCGGATCCGGGACTAGCGGGAGAGGTCGCCAAGAGACCCAGTACTTC. Its translation is CASSGSGTSGRGRQETQYF.

The CDR3 coding sequence is TGCAGTGCTAGAGACCTTCGAGCGGGAGGGCCCGGTGGTACGCAGTATTTT. Its protein product is CSARDLRAGGPGGTQYF. This chain uses TRBV20-1 with TRBJ2-3; the match to TRBD2 covers 10 bases. There are 17 residues in the CDR3. Germline V lookup: CDR1 DFQATT, CDR2 SNEGSKA (reference sequence). V was clipped by 0 bases and J by 8 bases; unmatched bases: 14.

The DNA of the CDR3 is TGCGCCAGCAGCTTAAGGCTAGCGGGAGGTGATACGCAGTATTTT. Protein product: CASSLRLAGGDTQYF. The chain couples TRBV5-1 to TRBJ2-3; 11 bases match TRBD2. The CDR3 totals 15 residues. The V gene end was trimmed by 2 bases and the J gene end by 6 bases; junction bases not matched to a gene: 5. Looked up from germline, CDR1 is SGHRS and CDR2 is YFSETQ.

The rearrangement joins TRBV27 to TRBJ2-3; the match to TRBD2 covers 16 bases. Germline V gene sequence: CDR1 MNHEY, CDR2 SMNVEV (reference sequence). V gave up 2 bases and J gave up 5 bases; unmatched junction bases: 13. This CDR3 is 20 amino acids long. CDR3 bases: TGTGCCAGCAGTTTAGATCCGGGACTAGCGGGAGGGCCCGGCCGAGATACGCAGTATTTT. Translated, it gives CASSLDPGLAGGPGRDTQYF.

The V call is TRBV28, the J call TRBJ2-7; possibly TRBD1 for D (6 bases). Germline values: CDR1 MDHEN, CDR2 SYDVKM. This CDR3 region has 13 residues. Trimming pared 8 bases from V and 3 bases from J, leaving 14 bases between. The CDR3 coding sequence is TGTGCCAGCGGAGAAGGGGGAAACTACGAGCAGTACTTC. Translating gives CASGEGGNYEQYF.

V is TRBV6-1 and J is TRBJ2-7; weak D call: TRBD1 (8 bases). This CDR3 has 12 amino acids. Germline assignment: CDR1 MNHNS and CDR2 SASEGT. The CDR3 reads CVTRGGQVEQYF. The CDR3 region has the DNA TGTGTCACCAGGGGGGGACAGGTCGAGCAGTACTTC.

The V and J genes are TRBV6-5 and TRBJ2-7; D possibly matches TRBD1 or TRBD2 (5 bases each). Germline CDR1 MNHEY, CDR2 SVGAGI. Trimming shortened V by 0 bases and J by 3 bases, and 15 bases separated the two germline ends. This CDR3 region has 16 residues. The CDR3 loop is CASSYSRGPPNYEQYF. For the CDR3, the DNA is TGTGCCAGCAGTTACTCTAGGGGACCACCTAACTACGAGCAGTACTTC.

The chain recombines TRBV4-1 with TRBJ1-5; 7 nucleotides agree with TRBD1. The J segment lost 7 bases and the V segment lost 0 bases, leaving 0 bases of the junction unmatched. CDR3 length equals 13 residues. Per germline, CDR1 MGHRA and CDR2 YSYEKL. The CDR3 spells CASSQEQGQPQHF. Here the CDR3 DNA reads TGCGCCAGCAGCCAAGAACAGGGGCAGCCCCAGCATTTT.

The rearrangement uses TRBV27 and TRBJ2-1, with 11 bases identical to TRBD2. Per the germline V gene, CDR1 is MNHEY and CDR2 is SMNVEV (reference sequence). CDR3 length equals 16 residues. Trimming removed 6 bases from V and 15 bases from J; junction bases left unmatched: 19. CDR3 residues: CASSLLAGVSPWARFF. The CDR3 nucleotides read TGTGCCAGCAGCTTACTAGCGGGAGTTTCCCCGTGGGCGCGGTTCTTC.

The chain couples TRBV12-3 or TRBV12-4 to TRBJ2-5; TRBD1 or TRBD2 may be the D gene (6 bases each). The CDR3 consists of 12 residues. Trimming removed 7 bases at V and 5 bases at J, with 11 bases between. Written as DNA, the CDR3 is TGTGCCAGCACAGGGGCGGGGGAGACCCAGTACTTC. Translating gives CASTGAGETQYF.

This sequence joins TRBV10-3 and TRBJ2-5; weak D call: TRBD1 (6 bases). The V end lost 3 bases, the J end lost 11 bases, and 16 bases lay between the germline ends. In germline, CDR1 is ENHRY, CDR2 SYGVKD. CDR3 length: 13 amino acids. Here the CDR3 reads CAISDNRDLEQYF. The CDR3 DNA reads TGTGCCATCAGTGACAACAGGGATTTAGAGCAGTACTTC.

The rearrangement links TRBV18 to TRBJ2-5, with D perhaps matching TRBD1 (5 bases). This CDR3 contains 14 residues. V was trimmed by 0 bases and J by 4 bases, leaving 9 bases between them. Germline values: CDR1 KGHSH, CDR2 LQKENI. CDR3 sequence (DNA): TGTGCCAGCTCACCACCGAGCAGGGCAGAGACCCAGTACTTC. Protein: CASSPPSRAETQYF.

This clonotype has ten or more counts. CDR3 DNA sequence: TGCGCCAGCAGCTTGCTCGTCGCGAGCGCAAGCAATGAGCAGTTCTTC. It specifies CASSLLVASASNEQFF. V and J are TRBV5-1 and TRBJ2-1; unclear D gene. Germline V CDR1 and CDR2: SGHRS, YFSETQ. V was clipped by 1 base and J by 6 bases, with 17 bases between them. This CDR3 has 16 amino acids.

This chain joins TRBV3-1 and TRBJ2-3; 14 bases match TRBD2. The germline V gene encodes CDR1 LGHDT and CDR2 YNNKEL (reference sequence). The J segment lost 3 bases and the V segment lost 4 bases, leaving 6 bases of the junction unmatched. This CDR3 comprises 17 residues. CDR3 protein: CASSPPGLAGATDTQYF. The CDR3 region has the DNA TGTGCCAGCAGCCCCCCGGGACTAGCGGGAGCAACAGATACGCAGTATTTT.